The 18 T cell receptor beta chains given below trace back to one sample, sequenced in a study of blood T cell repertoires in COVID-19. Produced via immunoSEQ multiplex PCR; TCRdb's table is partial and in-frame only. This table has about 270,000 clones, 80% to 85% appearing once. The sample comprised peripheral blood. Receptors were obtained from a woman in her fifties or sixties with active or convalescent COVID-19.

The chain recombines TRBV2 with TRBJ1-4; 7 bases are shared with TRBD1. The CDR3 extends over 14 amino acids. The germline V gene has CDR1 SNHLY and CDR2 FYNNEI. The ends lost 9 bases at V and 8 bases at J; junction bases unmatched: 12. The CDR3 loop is CASQATGSSEKLFF. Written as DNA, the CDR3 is TGTGCCAGTCAGGCGACAGGGAGTAGCGAAAAACTGTTTTTT.

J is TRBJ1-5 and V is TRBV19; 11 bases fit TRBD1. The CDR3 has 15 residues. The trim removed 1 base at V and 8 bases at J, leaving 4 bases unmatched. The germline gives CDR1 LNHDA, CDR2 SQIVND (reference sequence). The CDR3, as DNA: TGTGCCAGTAGTATAGGCGGACAGGGGGCAAAGCCCCAGCATTTT. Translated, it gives CASSIGGQGAKPQHF.

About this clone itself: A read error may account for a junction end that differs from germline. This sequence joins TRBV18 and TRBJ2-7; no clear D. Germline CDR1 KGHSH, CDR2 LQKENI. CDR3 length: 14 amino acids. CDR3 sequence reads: CASSAPASGYEQYF. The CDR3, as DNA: TGTGCCAGCTCAGCACCCGCCTCCGGGTACGAGCAGTACTTC.

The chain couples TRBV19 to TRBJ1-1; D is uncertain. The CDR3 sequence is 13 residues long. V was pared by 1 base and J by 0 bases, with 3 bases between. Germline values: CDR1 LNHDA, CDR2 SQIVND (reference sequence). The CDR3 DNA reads TGTGCCAGTAGTATAGCCATGAACACTGAAGCTTTCTTT. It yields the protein CASSIAMNTEAFF.

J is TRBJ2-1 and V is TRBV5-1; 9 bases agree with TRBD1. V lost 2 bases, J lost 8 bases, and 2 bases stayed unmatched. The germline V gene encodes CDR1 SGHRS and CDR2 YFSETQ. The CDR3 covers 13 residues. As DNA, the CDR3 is TGCGCCAGCAGCTTTTACAGGGGGCATGAGCAGTTCTTC. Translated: CASSFYRGHEQFF.

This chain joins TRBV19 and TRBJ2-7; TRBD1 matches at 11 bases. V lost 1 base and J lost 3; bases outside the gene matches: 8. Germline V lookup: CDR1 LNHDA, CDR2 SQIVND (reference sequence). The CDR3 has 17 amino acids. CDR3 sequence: CASSIGTGGLSIYEQYF. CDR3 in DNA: TGTGCCAGTAGTATAGGGACAGGGGGCCTTAGTATCTACGAGCAGTACTTC.

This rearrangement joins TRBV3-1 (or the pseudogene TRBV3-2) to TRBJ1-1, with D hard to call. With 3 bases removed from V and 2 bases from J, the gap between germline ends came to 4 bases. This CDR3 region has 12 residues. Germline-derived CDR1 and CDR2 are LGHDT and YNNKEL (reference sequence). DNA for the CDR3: TGTGCCAGCAGCCAGCGCAACACTGAAGCTTTCTTT. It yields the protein CASSQRNTEAFF.

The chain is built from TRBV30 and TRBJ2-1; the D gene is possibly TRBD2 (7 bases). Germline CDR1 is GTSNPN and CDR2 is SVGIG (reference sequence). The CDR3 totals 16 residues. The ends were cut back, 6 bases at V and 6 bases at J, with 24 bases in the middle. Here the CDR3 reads CACLRGAQTERNEQFF. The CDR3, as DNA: TGTGCCTGCCTCCGGGGGGCGCAGACCGAGCGCAATGAGCAGTTCTTC. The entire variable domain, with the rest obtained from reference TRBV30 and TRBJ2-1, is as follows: SQTIHQWPATLVQPVGSPLSLECTVEGTSNPNLYWYRQAAGRGLQLLFYSVGIGQISSEVPQNLSASRPQDRQFILSSKKLLLSDSGFYLCACLRGAQTERNEQFFGPGTRLTVL.

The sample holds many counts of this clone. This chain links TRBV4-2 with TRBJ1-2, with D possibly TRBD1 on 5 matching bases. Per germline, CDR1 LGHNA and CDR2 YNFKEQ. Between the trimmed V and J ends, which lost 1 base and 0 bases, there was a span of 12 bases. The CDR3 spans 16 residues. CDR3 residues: CASSQAGGITNYGYTF. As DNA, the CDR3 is TGTGCCAGCAGCCAAGCCGGGGGAATTACTAACTATGGCTACACCTTC.

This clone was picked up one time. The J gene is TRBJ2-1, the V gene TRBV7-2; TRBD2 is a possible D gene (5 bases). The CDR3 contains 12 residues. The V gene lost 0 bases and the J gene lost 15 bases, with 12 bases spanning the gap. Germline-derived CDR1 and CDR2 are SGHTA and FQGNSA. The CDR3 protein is CASSLASSLLFF. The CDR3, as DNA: TGTGCCAGCAGCTTAGCGTCTAGCTTACTGTTCTTC.

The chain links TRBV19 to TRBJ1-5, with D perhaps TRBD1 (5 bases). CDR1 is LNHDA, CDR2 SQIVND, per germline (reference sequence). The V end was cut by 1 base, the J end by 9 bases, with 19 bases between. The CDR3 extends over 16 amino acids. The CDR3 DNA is TGTGCCAGTAGTATAGGCCTGGACCGCAGGGAAGGGCCCCAGCATTTT. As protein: CASSIGLDRREGPQHF.

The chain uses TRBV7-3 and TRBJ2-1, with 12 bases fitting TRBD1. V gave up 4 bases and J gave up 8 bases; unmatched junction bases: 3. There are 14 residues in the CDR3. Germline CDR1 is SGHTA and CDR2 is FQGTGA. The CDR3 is CASSSGTGGHEQFF. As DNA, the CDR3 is TGTGCCAGCAGCTCCGGGACAGGGGGCCATGAGCAGTTCTTC.

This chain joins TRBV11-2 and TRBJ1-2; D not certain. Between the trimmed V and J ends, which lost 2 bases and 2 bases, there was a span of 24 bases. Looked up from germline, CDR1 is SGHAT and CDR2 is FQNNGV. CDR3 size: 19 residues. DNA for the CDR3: TGTGCCAGCAGCTTAACCCTTCTCTCCCCCGGGTCGCGGAACTATGGCTACACCTTC. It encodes CASSLTLLSPGSRNYGYTF.

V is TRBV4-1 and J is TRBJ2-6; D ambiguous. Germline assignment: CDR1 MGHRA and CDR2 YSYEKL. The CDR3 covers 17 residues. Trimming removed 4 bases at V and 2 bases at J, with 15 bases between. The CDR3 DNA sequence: TGCGCCAGCAGCCGCCGATCCGATGACACTGGGGCCAACGTCCTGACTTTC. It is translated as CASSRRSDDTGANVLTF.

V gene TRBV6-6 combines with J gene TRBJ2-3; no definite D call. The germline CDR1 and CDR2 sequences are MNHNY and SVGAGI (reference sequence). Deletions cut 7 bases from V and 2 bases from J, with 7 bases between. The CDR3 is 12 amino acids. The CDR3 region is CASTSYTDTQYF. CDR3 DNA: TGTGCCAGCACCAGTTACACAGATACGCAGTATTTT.

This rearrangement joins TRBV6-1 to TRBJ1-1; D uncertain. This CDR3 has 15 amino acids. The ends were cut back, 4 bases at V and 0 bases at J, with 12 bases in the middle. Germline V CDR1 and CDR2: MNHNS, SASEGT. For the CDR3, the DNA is TGTGCCAGCAGTGGAGCGGGAGGCATGAACACTGAAGCTTTCTTT. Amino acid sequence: CASSGAGGMNTEAFF.

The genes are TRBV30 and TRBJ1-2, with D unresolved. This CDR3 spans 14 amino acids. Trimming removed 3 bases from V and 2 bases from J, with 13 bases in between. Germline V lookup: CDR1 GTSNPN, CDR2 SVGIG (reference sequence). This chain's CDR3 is CAWSRGPGNYGYTF. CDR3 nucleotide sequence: TGTGCCTGGAGCCGCGGACCGGGAAACTATGGCTACACCTTC.

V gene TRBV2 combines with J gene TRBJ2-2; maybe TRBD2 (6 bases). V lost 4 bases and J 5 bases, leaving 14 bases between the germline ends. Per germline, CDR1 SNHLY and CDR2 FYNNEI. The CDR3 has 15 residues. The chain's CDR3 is CASSGRGRGTGELFF. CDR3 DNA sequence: TGTGCCAGCAGTGGGAGGGGCCGAGGAACCGGGGAGCTGTTTTTT.